This is a list of T cell receptor beta chains from one sample in a study of low-dose radiotherapy and immunotherapy resistance in tumors. TCRdb recomputed calls from the reads with MiXCR, one row per CDR3 protein. Of some 57,000 distinct CDR3 sequences listed, around 27% are singletons. The sequenced sample was PBMCs, obtained before treatment. The source is a male donor with prostate cancer. CDR3s include the opening cysteine and the closing phenylalanine or tryptophan. A D gene is named only where the DNA matches it firmly. Clone size is given for some rows only: seen once, a few or many times, or a class if the clone is expanded.

CDR3 length	clone size	J gene	D gene	V gene	CDR3 protein	CDR3 DNA
14	many	TRBJ2-2	.	TRBV5-1	CASSWGANTGELFF	TGCGCCAGCAGCTGGGGGGCGAACACCGGGGAGCTGTTTTTT
12	many	TRBJ1-2	.	TRBV10-2	CASSQGNYGYTF	TGCGCCAGCAGTCAGGGGAACTATGGCTACACCTTC
12	many	TRBJ1-2	.	TRBV12-3/TRBV12-4	CASSLKSWGYTF	TGTGCCAGCAGTTTAAAGTCCTGGGGCTACACCTTC
14	many	TRBJ2-5	TRBD2	TRBV12-3/TRBV12-4	CASRRGGAEETQYF	TGTGCCAGCAGACGGGGGGGGGCCGAAGAGACCCAGTACTTC
15	.	TRBJ2-5	TRBD2	TRBV19	CASKLGGGAGETQYF	TGTGCCAGTAAATTAGGCGGGGGGGCCGGAGAGACCCAGTACTTC
12	many	TRBJ1-1	.	TRBV29-1	CSVLRGTSEAFF	TGCAGCGTTCTGAGAGGAACCTCTGAAGCTTTCTTT
16	.	TRBJ1-2	TRBD1	TRBV27	CASSLSDRVGLRGYTF	TGTGCCAGCAGTTTGTCCGACAGGGTTGGGCTGAGGGGCTACACCTTC
10	.	TRBJ2-7	.	TRBV28	CASSFNEQYF	TGTGCCAGCAGTTTTAACGAGCAGTACTTC
15	many	TRBJ1-4	TRBD1	TRBV5-1	CASSSQGSTNEKLFF	TGCGCCAGCAGCTCACAGGGGTCAACTAATGAAAAACTGTTTTTT
15	many	TRBJ2-3	.	TRBV6-2/TRBV6-3	CASSASAVSTDTQYF	TGTGCCAGCAGTGCTTCAGCGGTTAGCACAGATACGCAGTATTTT